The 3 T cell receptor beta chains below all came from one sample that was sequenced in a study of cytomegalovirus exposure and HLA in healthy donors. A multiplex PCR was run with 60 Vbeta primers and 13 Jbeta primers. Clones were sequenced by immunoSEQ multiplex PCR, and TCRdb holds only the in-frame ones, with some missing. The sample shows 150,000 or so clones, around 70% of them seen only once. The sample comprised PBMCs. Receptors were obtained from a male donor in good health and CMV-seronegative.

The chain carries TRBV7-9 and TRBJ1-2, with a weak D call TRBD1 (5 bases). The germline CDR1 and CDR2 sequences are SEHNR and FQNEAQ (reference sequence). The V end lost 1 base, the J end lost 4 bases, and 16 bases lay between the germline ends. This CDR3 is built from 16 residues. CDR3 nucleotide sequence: TGTGCCAGCAGCTTAGTGCAACCCAGGGCTAGCTATGGCTACACCTTC. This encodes CASSLVQPRASYGYTF.

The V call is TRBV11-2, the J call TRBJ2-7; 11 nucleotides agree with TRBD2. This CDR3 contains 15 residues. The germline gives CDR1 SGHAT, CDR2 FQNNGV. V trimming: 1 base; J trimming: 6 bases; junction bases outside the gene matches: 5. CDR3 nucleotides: TGTGCCAGCAGCTTAGTTTCACTAGCGGGAGTCGAGCAGTACTTC. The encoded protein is CASSLVSLAGVEQYF.

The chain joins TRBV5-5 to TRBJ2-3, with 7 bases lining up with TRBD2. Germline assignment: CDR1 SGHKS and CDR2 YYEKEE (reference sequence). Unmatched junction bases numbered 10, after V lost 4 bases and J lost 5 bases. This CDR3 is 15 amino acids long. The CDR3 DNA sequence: TGTGCCAGCAGCGGGCGGGGTGGCGGGAGAGATACGCAGTATTTT. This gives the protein CASSGRGGGRDTQYF.